The 26 T cell receptor beta chains below all came from one sample that was sequenced in a study of shared clonotypes between healthy human individuals. Cells designated naive CD8 were CD45RO-negative and were positively selected for CCR7, with terminally differentiated effector memory CD45RA+ cells excluded. Measured with immunoSEQ multiplex PCR; TCRdb has only the in-frame clones, and not every one. The sample contains about 2.1 million clones, just over 90% of which appear only once. The source material was naive CD8+ T cells from PBMCs. The receptors here all came from a man between 18 and 29 years old in good health. Some clones in this sample may be carry-over from other donors' samples.

The rearrangement links TRBV27 to TRBJ1-1; the match to TRBD1 covers 9 bases. CDR3 length: 14 residues. The germline V gene encodes CDR1 MNHEY and CDR2 SMNVEV (reference sequence). Germline trimming cut 5 bases from V and 5 bases from J; bases unmatched to any gene: 6. The CDR3 DNA reads as TGTGCCAGCAGTACCAGGACAGGGGAGACTGAAGCTTTCTTT. It specifies CASSTRTGETEAFF.

The chain recombines TRBV2 with TRBJ2-7, with 11 bases lining up with TRBD2. Trimming cost V 10 bases and J 6 bases; bases outside gene matches: 8. The CDR3 covers 13 residues. Germline CDR1 SNHLY, CDR2 FYNNEI. The CDR3 is CATLAGGLVEQYF. In nucleotides, the CDR3 is TGTGCCACCTTAGCGGGAGGGCTTGTCGAGCAGTACTTC.

A note on this clone: Other nucleotide sequences from this sample produce the same CDR3. The genes are TRBV9 and TRBJ1-2; 7 bases map to TRBD1. CDR1 is SGDLS, CDR2 YYNGEE, per germline. Unmatched junction bases numbered 6, after V lost 2 bases and J lost 2 bases. The CDR3 has 15 residues. The CDR3: CASSVARTGNYGYTF. CDR3 nucleotide sequence: TGTGCCAGCAGCGTGGCTCGGACAGGAAACTATGGCTACACCTTC.

The rearrangement joins TRBV7-7 to TRBJ1-4, with D unclear. V was clipped by 5 bases and J by 5 bases, with 18 bases between them. Germline loops: CDR1 SSHAT, CDR2 FNYEAQ (reference sequence). The CDR3 runs 16 residues. The CDR3 protein is CASSPSLGFGNEKLFF. The CDR3 bases are TGTGCCAGCAGCCCCTCTCTTGGGTTTGGCAATGAAAAACTGTTTTTT.

The V gene is TRBV11-3, the J gene TRBJ2-1, with D perhaps TRBD2 (6 bases). The V and J ends lost 0 bases and 7 bases respectively, with 10 bases between them. Germline V gene lookup returns CDR1 SGHNT and CDR2 YENEEA. This CDR3 spans 14 amino acids. CDR3 sequence reads: CASSLDQLANEQFF. In nucleotides, the CDR3 is TGTGCCAGCAGCTTAGACCAGCTAGCGAATGAGCAGTTCTTC.

The V call is TRBV7-2, the J call TRBJ2-1; TRBD2 might be the D (6 bases). V dropped 1 base and J dropped 2 bases, with 12 bases sitting between them. Germline CDR1 and CDR2: SGHTA and FQGNSA. CDR3 length equals 16 residues. DNA for the CDR3: TGTGCCAGCAGCTTAGATTATGGGGGGACCTACAATGAGCAGTTCTTC. Its translation is CASSLDYGGTYNEQFF. Full variable domain (rest looked up from reference TRBV7-2 and TRBJ2-1): GAGVSQSPSNKVTEKGKDVELRCDPISGHTALYWYRQSLGQGLEFLIYFQGNSAPDKSGLPSDRFSAERTGGSVSTLTIQRTQQEDSAVYLCASSLDYGGTYNEQFFGPGTRLTVL.

The chain employs TRBV5-1 and TRBJ2-7; 8 positions agree with TRBD1. The germline V gene has CDR1 SGHRS and CDR2 YFSETQ. The CDR3 covers 16 residues. V lost 1 base, J lost 2 bases, and 8 bases stayed unmatched. Written as DNA, the CDR3 is TGCGCCAGCAGCTTGATACAGGGGGTTGGCCCCTACGAGCAGTACTTC. It specifies CASSLIQGVGPYEQYF.

The chain employs TRBV29-1 and TRBJ2-1; TRBD1 agrees at 9 bases. Germline lookup yields CDR1 SQVTM and CDR2 ANQGSEA. V shed 8 bases and J 1 base; nucleotides not matched to a gene: 6. This CDR3 spans 14 amino acids. CDR3 coding DNA: TGCAGCAGCGACGGACAGGGGTCCTACAATGAGCAGTTCTTC. Amino acid sequence: CSSDGQGSYNEQFF.

This rearrangement joins TRBV27 to TRBJ2-7; 9 bases are shared with TRBD1. This CDR3 has 17 amino acids. With 5 bases clipped from V and 7 bases from J, the junction kept 18 bases outside the gene matches. Germline V gene sequence: CDR1 MNHEY, CDR2 SMNVEV (reference sequence). The CDR3 DNA reads TGTGCCAGCAGTCCACACCTCGGGACAGGGTGGAAGTGGGAGCAGTACTTC. This translates into CASSPHLGTGWKWEQYF.

This chain links TRBV5-1 with TRBJ2-7, with D hard to call. The length of the CDR3 is 14 residues. V was clipped by 0 bases and J by 2 bases, with 9 bases between them. Germline values: CDR1 SGHRS, CDR2 YFSETQ. The CDR3 here is CASSLVGSTYEQYF. For the CDR3, the DNA is TGCGCCAGCAGCTTGGTGGGGTCAACCTACGAGCAGTACTTC.

This chain links TRBV27 with TRBJ1-3; a weak D match, TRBD1 (6 bases). Trimming pared 6 bases from V and 0 bases from J, leaving 9 bases between. The germline V gene encodes CDR1 MNHEY and CDR2 SMNVEV (reference sequence). The CDR3 covers 14 residues. Written as DNA, the CDR3 is TGTGCCAGCAGCTACAGGGCCTCTGGAAACACCATATATTTT. Encoded protein: CASSYRASGNTIYF.

This rearrangement joins TRBV6-1 to TRBJ2-3; D possibly corresponds to TRBD2 (6 bases). There are 15 residues in the CDR3. CDR1 and CDR2 (germline): MNHNS, SASEGT. Trimming took 3 bases from V and 4 from J, leaving 14 bases between them. CDR3 sequence reads: CASSDVSGRPDTQYF. CDR3 bases: TGTGCCAGCAGTGACGTGAGTGGGAGGCCAGATACGCAGTATTTT.

The J gene is TRBJ1-4, the V gene TRBV11-2, with a tentative D call TRBD1 (5 bases). V lost 3 bases to trimming and J lost 8 bases, with 10 bases between them. CDR3 size: 13 residues. CDR1 is SGHAT and CDR2 is FQNNGV in the germline V gene. The CDR3 DNA reads TGTGCCAGCAGCTTGGGACCGCCCGAAAAACTGTTTTTT. Translating gives CASSLGPPEKLFF.

This chain joins TRBV4-3 and TRBJ1-5; D is ambiguous. The V end lost 0 bases, the J end lost 5 bases, and 11 bases lay between the germline ends. The CDR3 spans 15 residues. Germline V gene data show CDR1 as LGHNA and CDR2 as YSLEER. The CDR3 sequence: CASSQDWYIDQPQHF. In DNA form, the CDR3 reads TGCGCCAGCAGCCAAGATTGGTACATAGATCAGCCCCAGCATTTT.

Worth noting for this clone: The identical CDR3 is also encoded by other nucleotide sequences in the sample. The rearrangement uses TRBV4-2 and TRBJ1-2; 11 bases align to TRBD1. Germline CDR1 and CDR2: LGHNA and YNFKEQ. The J segment lost 6 bases and the V segment lost 1 base, leaving 1 base of the junction unmatched. The CDR3 spans 14 residues. The chain's CDR3 is CASSQVDRGHGYTF. CDR3 DNA sequence: TGTGCCAGCAGCCAAGTGGACAGGGGGCATGGCTACACCTTC.

The chain recombines TRBV7-9 with TRBJ2-1; D unresolved. The V end lost 7 bases, the J end lost 3 bases, and 10 bases lay between the germline ends. The CDR3 contains 13 residues. Germline CDR1 SEHNR, CDR2 FQNEAQ (reference sequence). CDR3 DNA sequence: TGTGCCAGCACCCCGGGCGACTACAATGAGCAGTTCTTC. Protein product: CASTPGDYNEQFF.

This clone has just one count. The J gene is TRBJ2-1, the V gene TRBV11-2; 9 nucleotides agree with TRBD1. J gave up 6 bases and V 5 bases, and 8 bases lay outside the gene matches. Per germline, CDR1 SGHAT and CDR2 FQNNGV. The CDR3 totals 15 residues. CDR3: CASSEPKGQGNEQFF. The CDR3 region has the DNA TGTGCCAGCAGCGAACCAAAGGGACAGGGCAATGAGCAGTTCTTC. The whole variable domain, filled in from reference TRBV11-2 and TRBJ2-1, reads EAGVAQSPRYKIIEKRQSVAFWCNPISGHATLYWYQQILGQGPKLLIQFQNNGVVDDSQLPKDRFSAERLKGVDSTLKIQPAKLEDSAVYLCASSEPKGQGNEQFFGPGTRLTVL.

The chain recombines TRBV11-2 with TRBJ2-1; 12 positions match TRBD2. The CDR3 runs 16 residues. J lost 8 bases, V lost 3 bases, and 8 bases had no gene match. Germline CDR1 is SGHAT and CDR2 is FQNNGV. CDR3: CASSFPLAGGWDEQFF. Written as DNA, the CDR3 is TGTGCCAGCAGCTTCCCACTAGCGGGAGGTTGGGATGAGCAGTTCTTC.

This clone was detected only once. V is TRBV7-2 and J is TRBJ2-2, with TRBD1 as a possible D gene (5 bases). From germline, CDR1 is SGHTA and CDR2 FQGNSA. The CDR3 sequence is 15 residues long. V lost 2 bases and J 3 bases, leaving 10 bases between the germline ends. CDR3 nucleotides: TGTGCCAGCAGCTTACGGACACTGGACACCGGGGAGCTGTTTTTT. Translation gives CASSLRTLDTGELFF. Variable domain in full (rest from reference TRBV7-2 and TRBJ2-2): GAGVSQSPSNKVTEKGKDVELRCDPISGHTALYWYRQSLGQGLEFLIYFQGNSAPDKSGLPSDRFSAERTGGSVSTLTIQRTQQEDSAVYLCASSLRTLDTGELFFGEGSRLTVL.

The rearrangement joins TRBV30 to TRBJ1-1; D not resolved. The V end lost 2 bases, the J end lost 8 bases, and 12 bases lay between the germline ends. Germline assignment: CDR1 GTSNPN and CDR2 SVGIG (reference sequence). This CDR3 has 12 amino acids. This chain's CDR3 is CAWSPLSGEAFF. CDR3 DNA: TGTGCCTGGAGTCCCCTTTCCGGAGAAGCTTTCTTT.

V is TRBV4-2 and J is TRBJ1-2; 8 nucleotides line up with TRBD1. CDR3 length: 14 amino acids. CDR1 is LGHNA and CDR2 is YNFKEQ in the germline V gene. Trimming removed 4 bases from V and 4 bases from J; junction bases left unmatched: 5. This CDR3 reads CASSPRTGIYGYTF. CDR3 DNA sequence: TGTGCCAGCAGCCCACGGACAGGGATCTATGGCTACACCTTC.

The chain is built from TRBV11-2 and TRBJ2-3; no clear D. Trimming shortened V by 5 bases and J by 6 bases, and 18 bases separated the two germline ends. Looked up from germline, CDR1 is SGHAT and CDR2 is FQNNGV. The CDR3 consists of 15 residues. The CDR3 nucleotides read TGTGCCAGCAGCCAGTCCGGGCCGCTCGTGGATACGCAGTATTTT. Its protein product is CASSQSGPLVDTQYF.

The chain has TRBV14 and TRBJ2-7; 13 nucleotides align to TRBD2. The germline CDR1 and CDR2 sequences are SGHDN and FVKESK. This CDR3 spans 17 amino acids. J was trimmed by 4 bases and V by 1 base; bases with no gene match: 7. The CDR3 nucleotides are TGTGCCAGCAGCCAAGCCAAAGGACTAGCGGGAGAATACGAGCAGTACTTC. Translating gives CASSQAKGLAGEYEQYF.

This sequence joins TRBV7-9 and TRBJ2-7, with D perhaps matching TRBD2 (6 bases). Trimming stripped 6 bases from V and 4 bases from J, with 22 bases between. The CDR3 contains 16 residues. Germline V lookup: CDR1 SEHNR, CDR2 FQNEAQ (reference sequence). The CDR3 protein is CASSFIGTRGDYEQYF. In DNA, the CDR3 is TGTGCCAGCAGTTTCATTGGGACGCGGGGTGATTACGAGCAGTACTTC.

The V gene is TRBV28, the J gene TRBJ2-1; 8 nucleotides agree with TRBD2. From germline, CDR1 is MDHEN and CDR2 SYDVKM. Trimming cost V 2 bases and J 6 bases; bases outside gene matches: 9. The CDR3 extends over 16 amino acids. The CDR3 nucleotides read TGTGCCAGCAGTTTAAATCCAGCGGGAGTATCCAATGAGCAGTTCTTC. It is translated as CASSLNPAGVSNEQFF.

About this clone: The same CDR3 also results from other DNA sequences found in this sample. The chain recombines TRBV27 with TRBJ2-7, with D possibly being TRBD1 or TRBD2 (7 bases each). CDR1 and CDR2 (germline): MNHEY, SMNVEV (reference sequence). V shed 3 bases and J shed 4 bases, with 13 bases lying between them. This CDR3 is built from 14 residues. The CDR3: CASSLSGGGYEQYF. The CDR3, as DNA: TGTGCCAGCAGTTTGTCAGGGGGGGGATACGAGCAGTACTTC.